One sample yielded the 13 T cell receptor beta chains listed below, sequenced in a study of blood T cell repertoires in COVID-19. TCRdb's copy holds only in-frame clones and misses some; the assay was immunoSEQ multiplex PCR. Of about 58,000 clones in the sample, around 90% were seen once. Sequenced input: peripheral blood. These receptors were collected from a man aged 60-69 years with active COVID-19.

This clone was found once. The rearrangement joins TRBV4-3 to TRBJ1-2, with D perhaps matching TRBD1 (5 bases). Between the trimmed V and J ends, which lost 1 base and 7 bases, there was a span of 16 bases. The CDR3 runs 15 residues. Germline CDR1 is LGHNA and CDR2 is YSLEER. This CDR3 reads CASSQVGAGSAGYTF. Here the CDR3 DNA reads TGCGCCAGCAGCCAAGTTGGCGCAGGGTCCGCTGGCTACACCTTC.

The chain is built from TRBV20-1 and TRBJ2-7; D unresolved. The length of the CDR3 is 11 residues. Germline lookup yields CDR1 DFQATT and CDR2 SNEGSKA (reference sequence). Trimming removed 6 bases at V and 3 bases at J, with 9 bases between. The CDR3 DNA follows: TGCAGTGCCCATCTAGGCTACGAGCAGTACTTC. As protein: CSAHLGYEQYF.

V is TRBV9 and J is TRBJ2-5; the match to TRBD2 covers 13 bases. The CDR3 consists of 16 residues. CDR1 is SGDLS and CDR2 is YYNGEE in the germline V gene. The V and J ends lost 3 bases and 4 bases, in that order; junction bases with no gene match: 6. CDR3 DNA: TGTGCCAGCAGCGACGGGACTAGCGGGATCGGAGAGACCCAGTACTTC. Translation gives CASSDGTSGIGETQYF.

The chain carries TRBV2 and TRBJ2-5, with TRBD2 matching over 9 bases. This CDR3 comprises 13 residues. Germline CDR1 SNHLY, CDR2 FYNNEI. Germline trimming cut 6 bases from V and 4 bases from J; bases unmatched to any gene: 3. The CDR3 sequence is CASRISGGETQYF. DNA for the CDR3: TGTGCCAGCAGAATTAGCGGGGGAGAGACCCAGTACTTC.

This clone was picked up one time. The rearrangement joins TRBV5-1 to TRBJ2-1; maybe TRBD2 (6 bases). This CDR3 comprises 17 residues. V lost 0 bases and J lost 6, with 19 bases in between. The germline CDR1 and CDR2 sequences are SGHRS and YFSETQ. The CDR3 protein is CASSLASTAGYSNEQFF. The CDR3 bases are TGCGCCAGCAGCTTGGCCAGTACGGCGGGATATTCCAATGAGCAGTTCTTC.

The chain couples TRBV6-5 to TRBJ1-1, with D perhaps matching TRBD1 (5 bases). Germline V gene lookup returns CDR1 MNHEY and CDR2 SVGAGI. The germline V and J ends were trimmed by 4 bases and 5 bases, with 17 bases remaining between them. The length of the CDR3 is 15 residues. The CDR3 reads CASSSTGHFGTEAFF. For the CDR3, the DNA is TGTGCCAGCAGTTCCACTGGACACTTTGGGACTGAAGCTTTCTTT.

This sequence joins TRBV6-1 and TRBJ2-7, with D maybe TRBD1 (6 bases). Trimming removed 5 bases at V and 3 bases at J, with 11 bases between. CDR1 and CDR2 (germline): MNHNS, SASEGT. The CDR3 is 13 amino acids. The CDR3 nucleotides are TGTGCCAGCAGTATCTCAGGGGACTACGAGCAGTACTTC. Translating gives CASSISGDYEQYF.

The gene calls are TRBV28 and TRBJ1-5; possibly TRBD1 for D (6 bases). Germline CDR1 is MDHEN and CDR2 is SYDVKM. The V end lost 1 base, the J end lost 6 bases, and 16 bases lay between the germline ends. The CDR3 has 16 amino acids. This chain's CDR3 is CASSLLSLGAGQPQHF. DNA for the CDR3: TGTGCCAGCAGTTTATTATCTCTGGGGGCAGGTCAGCCCCAGCATTTT.

This rearrangement joins TRBV9 to TRBJ2-1, with D possibly matching TRBD2 (6 bases). This CDR3 spans 16 amino acids. V dropped 0 bases and J dropped 3 bases, with 13 bases sitting between them. The germline V gene has CDR1 SGDLS and CDR2 YYNGEE. The CDR3 DNA reads as TGTGCCAGCAGCGTAGGGCCGGCGGGGCACTACAATGAGCAGTTCTTC. Its translation: CASSVGPAGHYNEQFF.

This rearrangement joins TRBV6-5 to TRBJ2-5; TRBD2 matches at 8 bases. This CDR3 region has 12 residues. CDR1 MNHEY and CDR2 SVGAGI come from the germline V gene. Germline trimming cut 2 bases from V and 7 bases from J; bases unmatched to any gene: 0. For the CDR3, the DNA is TGTGCCAGCAGTTACCGGGGGGGGACCCAGTACTTC. It yields the protein CASSYRGGTQYF.

This chain uses TRBV2 with TRBJ2-5; 16 positions match TRBD2. The V gene end was trimmed by 7 bases and the J gene end by 5 bases; junction bases not matched to a gene: 7. Germline V CDR1 and CDR2: SNHLY, FYNNEI. The CDR3 runs to 16 residues. DNA for the CDR3: TGTGCCAGCACGCCTGGGACTAGCGGGGGGGCGGAGACCCAGTACTTC. This codes for CASTPGTSGGAETQYF.

The sample holds one count of this clone. J is TRBJ2-3 and V is TRBV18; D ambiguous. The CDR3 spans 13 residues. Germline CDR1 KGHSH, CDR2 LQKENI. Trimming stripped 0 bases from V and 4 bases from J, with 5 bases between. CDR3 nucleotides: TGTGCCAGCTCACCACCGATAGCAGATACGCAGTATTTT. Translating it yields CASSPPIADTQYF.

A few counts support this clone. The J gene is TRBJ2-7, the V gene TRBV10-1, with a possible D match to TRBD1 (5 bases). Deletions cut 5 bases from V and 0 bases from J, with 11 bases between. The CDR3 is 14 residues long. The V gene's germline CDR1 is WNHNN and CDR2 SYGVQD (reference sequence). The CDR3 region is CASSPTGLSYEQYF. DNA of the CDR3: TGCGCCAGCAGTCCTACAGGCCTCTCCTACGAGCAGTACTTC.